What follows are 22 T cell receptor beta chains derived from one specimen sequenced in a study of CD8 T cells in Susac syndrome (dated by TCRdb to between 2018 and 2020). The library was obtained by the immunoSEQ multiplex PCR assay. RNA was extracted using the RNeasy kit, and roughly 0.45 to 1 microgram was reverse transcribed with random hexamers. TCRdb trimmed the raw reads at Q25, called clones with MiXCR and kept productive beta chains. CDR3 protein duplicates are merged, each entry listing the most common genes and DNA. This sample gives 150,000 to 200,000 distinct CDR3 sequences in total; more than 90% of them show up just once. The ten largest make up over 0.12% of the sample. The sample consisted of CD4+ T cells from PBMCs. These receptors were taken from a human donor in good health.

The chain couples TRBV15 to TRBJ2-2; no firm D call. V dropped 0 bases and J dropped 1 base, with 9 bases sitting between them. Germline values: CDR1 LNHNV, CDR2 YYDKDF (reference sequence). This CDR3 spans 16 amino acids. CDR3 region: CATSRDSAKNTGELFF. CDR3 coding DNA: TGTGCCACCAGCAGAGATTCGGCAAAGAACACCGGGGAGCTGTTTTTT. The whole variable domain, filled in from reference TRBV15 and TRBJ2-2, reads DAMVIQNPRYQVTQFGKPVTLSCSQTLNHNVMYWYQQKSSQAPKLLFHYYDKDFNNEADTPDNFQSRRPNTSFCFLDIRSPGLGDTAMYLCATSRDSAKNTGELFFGEGSRLTVL.

This rearrangement joins TRBV15 to TRBJ2-7, with 8 bases lining up with TRBD1. V dropped 3 bases and J dropped 0; count of bases not matched to a gene: 7. The CDR3 contains 16 residues. Germline V CDR1 and CDR2: LNHNV, YYDKDF (reference sequence). In nucleotides, the CDR3 is TGTGCCACCAGCAGCCGGGGGACAGGCACCTCCTACGAGCAGTACTTC. Translation gives CATSSRGTGTSYEQYF.

V is TRBV9 and J is TRBJ2-5, with 9 bases fitting TRBD2. Germline lookup yields CDR1 SGDLS and CDR2 YYNGEE. This CDR3 comprises 15 residues. With 4 bases clipped from V and 4 bases from J, the junction kept 8 bases outside the gene matches. The CDR3 bases are TGTGCCAGCAGCCCGGCGGGGGGGCCTCTAGAGACCCAGTACTTC. Its translation: CASSPAGGPLETQYF.

This clonotype was picked up one time. The rearrangement joins TRBV5-1 to TRBJ1-1; TRBD1 matches 8 bases. This CDR3 has 14 amino acids. The trim removed 3 bases at V and 1 base at J, leaving 2 bases unmatched. Germline CDR1 is SGHRS and CDR2 is YFSETQ. The DNA of the CDR3 is TGCGCCAGCAGCTCCGGGACAGGGAACACTGAAGCTTTCTTT. Amino acid sequence: CASSSGTGNTEAFF. The entire variable domain, with the rest obtained from reference TRBV5-1 and TRBJ1-1, is as follows: KAGVTQTPRYLIKTRGQQVTLSCSPISGHRSVSWYQQTPGQGLQFLFEYFSETQRNKGNFPGRFSGRQFSNSRSEMNVSTLELGDSALYLCASSSGTGNTEAFFGQGTRLTVV.

The chain carries TRBV9 and TRBJ1-2; tentatively, D is TRBD1 (5 bases). This CDR3 is built from 12 residues. V was clipped by 1 base and J by 8 bases, with 9 bases between them. Germline V gene lookup returns CDR1 SGDLS and CDR2 YYNGEE. This CDR3 reads CASSVNGGGYTF. The DNA of the CDR3 is TGTGCCAGCAGCGTAAATGGGGGAGGCTACACCTTC.

The J gene is TRBJ1-2, the V gene TRBV7-9; weak D call: TRBD1 (5 bases). The V and J ends lost 1 base and 4 bases respectively, with 10 bases between them. The CDR3 is made up of 14 amino acids. Per germline, CDR1 SEHNR and CDR2 FQNEAQ (reference sequence). CDR3 coding DNA: TGTGCCAGCAGCTTAGAGCAGGGAATCTATGGCTACACCTTC. This sequence encodes CASSLEQGIYGYTF.

V and J are TRBV20-1 and TRBJ2-3, with 10 bases lining up with TRBD2. CDR1 is DFQATT and CDR2 is SNEGSKA in the germline V gene (reference sequence). This CDR3 spans 14 amino acids. After removal of 5 bases from V and 2 bases from J, the junction contained 4 bases not matched to a gene. The chain's CDR3 is CSAASGGDTDTQYF. The CDR3 bases are TGCAGTGCTGCTAGCGGGGGAGACACAGATACGCAGTATTTT.

V and J are TRBV20-1 and TRBJ1-6; D gene ambiguous. CDR3 size: 13 residues. The V and J ends lost 0 bases and 13 bases respectively, with 13 bases between them. The germline gives CDR1 DFQATT, CDR2 SNEGSKA (reference sequence). The CDR3 protein is CSARDTNTDPLHF. The CDR3 DNA reads as TGCAGTGCTAGAGATACCAACACCGACCCCCTCCACTTT.

For the CDR3, the DNA is TGCAGCGTCGCCTGGGACATCTCGAACACTGAAGCTTTCTTT. Its protein product is CSVAWDISNTEAFF. The genes are TRBV29-1 and TRBJ1-1, with TRBD1 as a possible D gene (6 bases). Trimming took 6 bases from V and 1 from J, leaving 15 bases between them. From germline, CDR1 is SQVTM and CDR2 ANQGSEA. The CDR3 length is 14 residues.

This clonotype occurred once. This rearrangement joins TRBV7-2 to TRBJ2-1, with 8 bases lining up with TRBD2. The ends lost 1 base at V and 4 bases at J; junction bases unmatched: 3. Per germline, CDR1 SGHTA and CDR2 FQGNSA. This CDR3 is built from 15 residues. CDR3 amino acids: CASSLVTSGYNEQFF. DNA for the CDR3: TGTGCCAGCAGCTTAGTAACTAGCGGATACAATGAGCAGTTCTTC. Combining the CDR3 with reference TRBV7-2 and TRBJ2-1 gives the whole variable domain GAGVSQSPSNKVTEKGKDVELRCDPISGHTALYWYRQSLGQGLEFLIYFQGNSAPDKSGLPSDRFSAERTGGSVSTLTIQRTQQEDSAVYLCASSLVTSGYNEQFFGPGTRLTVL.

The chain has TRBV5-1 and TRBJ1-1, with D maybe TRBD1 (6 bases). The CDR3 consists of 14 residues. V was shortened by 0 bases and J by 2 bases, with 8 bases between the two germline ends. Germline assignment: CDR1 SGHRS and CDR2 YFSETQ. The CDR3 reads CASSLEGVNTEAFF. CDR3 nucleotide sequence: TGCGCCAGCAGCTTGGAGGGGGTCAACACTGAAGCTTTCTTT.

This chain connects TRBV12-3 or TRBV12-4 to TRBJ1-5; D not certain. The CDR3 sequence is 13 residues long. The V gene lost 1 base and the J gene lost 7 bases, with 8 bases spanning the gap. Here the CDR3 reads CASSLEIGQPQHF. The CDR3 nucleotides read TGTGCCAGCAGTTTAGAGATCGGGCAGCCCCAGCATTTT.

The CDR3: CSARDPQGPGLEQYF. In DNA, the CDR3 is TGCAGTGCTAGAGATCCCCAGGGGCCGGGTCTCGAGCAGTACTTC. The chain has TRBV20-1 and TRBJ2-7; tentatively, D is TRBD1 (6 bases). CDR1 is DFQATT, CDR2 SNEGSKA, per germline (reference sequence). V lost 0 bases to trimming and J lost 6 bases, with 18 bases between them. This CDR3 is 15 amino acids long.

J is TRBJ2-3 and V is TRBV29-1; D is possibly TRBD2 (7 bases). The CDR3 spans 16 residues. Germline lookup yields CDR1 SQVTM and CDR2 ANQGSEA. Trimming took off 1 base at V and 3 bases at J, with 17 bases between the two ends. The CDR3 spells CSVEGRGGAPTDTQYF. The CDR3 bases are TGCAGCGTTGAAGGCCGAGGGGGGGCGCCGACAGATACGCAGTATTTT.

The chain carries TRBV3-1 and TRBJ2-1; TRBD1 might be the D (6 bases). This CDR3 is built from 13 residues. Germline-derived CDR1 and CDR2 are LGHDT and YNNKEL (reference sequence). Trimming left V 0 bases short and J 15 bases short, with 15 bases between. This CDR3 reads CASSQDPQGSRFF. As DNA, the CDR3 is TGTGCCAGCAGCCAAGATCCCCAGGGGAGTCGGTTCTTC.

The rearrangement uses TRBV20-1 and TRBJ2-1, with a tentative D call TRBD2 (5 bases). V gave up 0 bases and J gave up 7 bases, with 16 bases separating them. CDR3 size: 15 residues. Germline CDR1 DFQATT, CDR2 SNEGSKA (reference sequence). Written as DNA, the CDR3 is TGCAGTGCTAGAGATCTAGGTGCGGGTCATAATGAGCAGTTCTTC. This translates into CSARDLGAGHNEQFF.

CDR3 sequence: CASSQGQRGGRQPQHF. Written as DNA, the CDR3 is TGCGCCAGCAGTCAAGGTCAGAGGGGCGGGCGGCAGCCCCAGCATTTT. The genes are TRBV23-1 and TRBJ1-5, with D perhaps TRBD1 (5 bases). TRBV23-1 is designated an ORF whose function remains uncertain. This CDR3 contains 16 residues. V gave up 2 bases and J gave up 7 bases, with 18 bases separating them.

J is TRBJ1-5 and V is TRBV2, with 7 nucleotides matching TRBD1. V lost 4 bases, J lost 9 bases, and 6 bases stayed unmatched. Germline V gene sequence: CDR1 SNHLY, CDR2 FYNNEI. CDR3 size: 13 residues. CDR3 region: CASSGDSQRPQHF. CDR3 DNA: TGTGCCAGCAGTGGGGACAGTCAGAGGCCCCAGCATTTT. The full variable domain, in which reference TRBV2 and TRBJ1-5 provide the parts outside the CDR3, is EPEVTQTPSHQVTQMGQEVILRCVPISNHLYFYWYRQILGQKVEFLVSFYNNEISEKSEIFDDQFSVERPDGSNFTLKIRSTKLEDSAMYFCASSGDSQRPQHFGDGTRLSIL.

The chain employs TRBV3-1 and TRBJ1-3; D remains ambiguous. The CDR3 sequence is 16 residues long. The V and J ends lost 4 bases and 3 bases respectively, with 16 bases between them. Germline CDR1 LGHDT, CDR2 YNNKEL (reference sequence). CDR3 in DNA: TGTGCCAGCAGCCGCACGGCGGGGAATGATGGAAACACCATATATTTT. Translating it yields CASSRTAGNDGNTIYF. The entire variable domain, with the rest obtained from reference TRBV3-1 and TRBJ1-3, is as follows: DTAVSQTPKYLVTQMGNDKSIKCEQNLGHDTMYWYKQDSKKFLKIMFSYNNKELIINETVPNRFSPKSPDKAHLNLHINSLELGDSAVYFCASSRTAGNDGNTIYFGEGSWLTVV.

The chain combines TRBV20-1 with TRBJ2-1, with 9 positions matching TRBD2. J gave up 7 bases and V 3 bases, and 10 bases lay outside the gene matches. The CDR3 loop spans 15 amino acids. The germline gives CDR1 DFQATT, CDR2 SNEGSKA (reference sequence). CDR3 DNA sequence: TGCAGTGCTAGTAATAGCGGGGGTCCTAGGAATGAGCAGTTCTTC. Translating gives CSASNSGGPRNEQFF.

The chain combines TRBV4-3 with TRBJ2-1, with 11 bases that match TRBD2. The CDR3 is made up of 15 amino acids. Trimming cost V 4 bases and J 7 bases; bases outside gene matches: 6. Looked up from germline, CDR1 is LGHNA and CDR2 is YSLEER. The CDR3 bases are TGCGCCAGCAGCCGGTCCCCTAGCGGGGGGAATGAGCAGTTCTTC. Protein: CASSRSPSGGNEQFF.

This chain uses TRBV20-1 with TRBJ2-3; D call uncertain. The germline gives CDR1 DFQATT, CDR2 SNEGSKA (reference sequence). This CDR3 is built from 13 residues. The V and J ends lost 4 bases and 0 bases respectively, with 8 bases between them. The DNA for the CDR3 is TGCAGTGCTAAGTTAGGTAGCACAGATACGCAGTATTTT. This gives the protein CSAKLGSTDTQYF.